The entry that follows covers one T cell receptor (beta chain) sequence. Its specificity is unknown. The data were obtained in a study of vaccination effects on CD4 cells after COVID-19. Study results and caveats: By a late point after vaccination, infection- and vaccine-induced clones had shrunk markedly through clonal contraction.

CD4+ T cells specific for antigen were expanded with viral peptide pools by the ViraFEST assay before sequencing. The authors isolated CD4+ T cells after around nine days of culture. Each participant received a vaccine that was either BNT162b2 or mRNA-1273, given as two doses. Germline CDR1 KGHSH, CDR2 LQKENI. V lost 6 bases to trimming and J lost 2 bases; unmatched junction nucleotides: 5. The CDR3 sequence is 15 residues long. Data came from immunoSEQ multiplex PCR; TCRdb stores just in-frame clones and leaves some out. The repertoire has about 59,000 clones, roughly 80% of them found once; the top ten carry 2%.

The TCR sequence derives from a human donor who received a COVID-19 vaccine. The sample consisted of CD4+ T cells from PBMCs cultured with HCoV-OC43 spike peptides, taken after COVID-19 vaccination. Specified subset: HCoV-OC43 spike overlapping peptide pool stimulation. The chain joins TRBV18 to TRBJ1-2; 11 nucleotides line up with TRBD1. The CDR3 sequence: CASSAGTGGNYGYTF. CDR3 DNA sequence: TGTGCCAGCTCCGCCGGGACAGGGGGGAACTATGGCTACACCTTC.